This TCR beta chain was recovered during a study of CD8 T cells in ankylosing spondylitis. Study-wide results and caveats: There was reportedly significant enrichment of clones that were disease-linked in matched ankylosing spondylitis synovial fluid. Ankylosing spondylitis blood seemed to carry a telltale TCR beta motif made of several highly homologous variants. With a CD8+ phenotype, disease-linked clones were relatively rare in peripheral blood.

This CDR3 has 13 residues. Trimming left V 6 bases short and J 1 base short, with 10 bases between. The germline V gene encodes CDR1 SGHRS and CDR2 YFSETQ. This clonotype appeared many times. Its antigen is unidentified. Each TCR beta library was made by quantitative 5'-RACE that incorporated molecular barcodes. TCRdb reanalysed the 5' RACE reads using MiXCR and keeps one entry per CDR3 protein. The profile covers roughly 250,000 distinct CDR3 sequences, with roughly 8.6% appearing a single time and nearly 7% taken by the ten largest. This chain joins TRBV5-1 and TRBJ1-1; D not resolved. The sequence was collected from a male donor with ankylosing spondylitis or in good health (not recorded which). Source material: blood, either unsorted or a sorted T cell fraction (not recorded which). CDR3 DNA: TGCGCCAGCACGCGCAGCGAGAACACTGAAGCTTTCTTT. Protein: CASTRSENTEAFF.